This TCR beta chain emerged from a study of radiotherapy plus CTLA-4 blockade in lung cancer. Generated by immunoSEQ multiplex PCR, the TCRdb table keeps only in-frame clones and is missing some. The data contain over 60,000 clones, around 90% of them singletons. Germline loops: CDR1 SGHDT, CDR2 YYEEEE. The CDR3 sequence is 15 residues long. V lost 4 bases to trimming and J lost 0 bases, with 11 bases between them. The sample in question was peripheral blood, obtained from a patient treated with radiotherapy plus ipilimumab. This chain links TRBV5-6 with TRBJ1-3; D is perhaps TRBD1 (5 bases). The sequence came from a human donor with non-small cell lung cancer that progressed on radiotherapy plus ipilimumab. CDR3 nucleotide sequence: TGTGCCAGCAGCGACACAGGCTACTCTGGAAACACCATATATTTT. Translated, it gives CASSDTGYSGNTIYF.